These 17 T cell receptor beta chains were all obtained from the same sample, sequenced in a study of monozygotic twins with inflammatory bowel disease. TCRdb re-called the 5' RACE reads, yielding one record per CDR3 amino acid sequence without DNA. Its clone listing holds roughly 160,000 distinct CDR3 sequences. Source material: blood. The receptor source for this set is a human donor with ulcerative colitis or Crohn's disease, or a healthy co-twin of an affected twin (not recorded which).

CDR3 region: CAISESLFGTGPTNEQFF. V is TRBV10-3 and J is TRBJ2-1; TCRdb calls TRBD1, which cannot be checked without DNA. The germline V gene has CDR1 ENHRY and CDR2 SYGVKD. This CDR3 has 18 residues.

J is TRBJ2-7 and V is TRBV27; TCRdb gives TRBD1 as the D gene, but with no DNA this cannot be confirmed. Germline V gene data show CDR1 as MNHEY and CDR2 as SMNVEV (reference sequence). This CDR3 contains 16 residues. CDR3 in amino acids: CASRRPRGQGPYEQYF.

This chain links TRBV28 with TRBJ2-1; TCRdb gives TRBD2 as the D gene, but with no DNA this cannot be confirmed. The CDR3 length is 15 residues. CDR1 is MDHEN, CDR2 SYDVKM, per germline. CDR3 region: CASTQHPGGDNEQFF.

The chain carries TRBV7-3 and TRBJ2-3. The CDR3 consists of 14 residues. Germline CDR1 and CDR2: SGHTA and FQGTGA. CDR3: CASSFDLGADTQYF.

The V call is TRBV20-1, the J call TRBJ2-3; the TCRdb call, TRBD2, lacks DNA for checking. The CDR3 loop spans 18 amino acids. Per the germline V gene, CDR1 is DFQATT and CDR2 is SNEGSKA (reference sequence). CDR3 region: CSARDLTSGGALTDTQYF.

V is TRBV5-1 and J is TRBJ2-7; TCRdb lists TRBD1, though no DNA is available to test this call. The CDR3 consists of 16 residues. Germline loops: CDR1 SGHRS, CDR2 YFSETQ. CDR3 in amino acids: CASSLQLRDRSYEQYF.

The rearrangement links TRBV20-1 to TRBJ1-1. The CDR3 runs to 17 residues. Per germline, CDR1 DFQATT and CDR2 SNEGSKA (reference sequence). The CDR3 here is CNTVGLQRQPKTTEAFF.

The rearrangement links TRBV20-1 to TRBJ2-7; TCRdb outputs TRBD2, but without DNA this stays unchecked. This CDR3 is built from 14 residues. Germline CDR1 reads DFQATT; CDR2 reads SNEGSKA (reference sequence). This CDR3 reads CSARLAGGPIEQYF.

V usage is TRBV29-1 and J usage is TRBJ2-5; absent DNA, TCRdb's TRBD1 call cannot be checked. This CDR3 has 15 residues. Germline assignment: CDR1 SQVTM and CDR2 ANQGSEA. This chain's CDR3 is CSVDLSLRGQETQYF.

The V gene is TRBV11-2, the J gene TRBJ2-7; TCRdb designates TRBD1, a call that cannot be tested without DNA. Germline CDR1 is SGHAT and CDR2 is FQNNGV. The CDR3 spans 15 residues. CDR3 region: CGSSSPGTASYEQYF.

This chain uses TRBV5-1 with TRBJ1-5; there is no DNA to check the TCRdb D call of TRBD1. Germline CDR1 and CDR2: SGHRS and YFSETQ. This CDR3 spans 14 amino acids. CDR3 sequence reads: CASSEDRGSQPQHF.

The chain carries TRBV12-3 or TRBV12-4 and TRBJ1-1. There are 11 residues in the CDR3. This CDR3 reads CASSARGGAFF.

The chain joins TRBV7-2 to TRBJ1-4; without DNA, the TCRdb call of TRBD1 cannot be checked. Germline V gives CDR1 SGHTA, CDR2 FQGNSA. The CDR3 runs 15 residues. CDR3 protein: CASSADGGAGEKLFF.

The genes are TRBV20-1 and TRBJ1-1; TCRdb selects TRBD1, and the lack of DNA leaves this call unchecked. This CDR3 is built from 15 residues. Germline V CDR1 and CDR2: DFQATT, SNEGSKA (reference sequence). The CDR3 is CSASTGGIRDTEAFF.

The chain has TRBV30 and TRBJ1-2; no DNA is available, so the TRBD1 call from TCRdb remains unchecked. Looked up from germline, CDR1 is GTSNPN and CDR2 is SVGIG (reference sequence). This CDR3 has 13 residues. Here the CDR3 reads CAWTGTGAYGYTF.

V gene TRBV6-1 combines with J gene TRBJ2-7; no DNA is available, so the TRBD1 call from TCRdb remains unchecked. CDR1 MNHNS and CDR2 SASEGT come from the germline V gene. The CDR3 length is 15 residues. The CDR3 sequence is CASSVPRGGGVEQYF.

The V and J genes are TRBV25-1 and TRBJ2-1. The CDR3 is 15 amino acids. Germline V gene sequence: CDR1 MGHDK, CDR2 SYGVNS. The CDR3 spells CASSEIVGMLNEQFF.